This T cell receptor beta chain was identified during a study of Tregs in tolerant kidney transplant recipients. Overall study results and limits: Activated donor B cell expansion appeared to reveal the most relevant donor-specific TCRbeta repertoire. Tolerant patients' donor-specific Tregs expanded beyond overall Tregs, suggesting antigen-driven growth. Nucleotide sequences could not be compared across some patients' samples due to primer changes.

Worth noting for this clone: Its target is unknown. The CDR3 end is not reached by the read, which stops 3 residues before it; the germline J gene fills it in.

Profiled with immunoSEQ multiplex PCR; TCRdb holds only in-frame clones, not every one. The data show 25,000 or so clones, and the top ten clones hold over 4%. Recipients received nonmyeloablative bone marrow transplants from related graft donors, with transient mixed chimerism. CDR1 and CDR2 (germline): SGHRS, YFSETQ. The CDR3 has 14 amino acids. V was pared by 6 bases and J by 5 bases, with 6 bases of the junction left unmatched. The origin of this receptor is a human patient who received a combined kidney and bone marrow transplant. Some T cells here may be from the graft donor. This rearrangement joins TRBV5-1 to TRBJ2-2; 8 positions match TRBD2. Source: CD4+ T cells from blood (PBMCs), taken 6 months after the transplant. Incomplete CDR3 DNA: TGCGCCAGCATGCCGGGGGGGCAAACCGGGGAG. This codes for CASMPGGQTGE. In full, the CDR3 is CASMPGGQTGELFF.